The rows below give T cell receptor beta chains drawn from one sample of a study of beta chain features in type 1 diabetes. Clones were read by immunoSEQ multiplex PCR, and TCRdb kept only the in-frame ones, dropping some. The table shows more than 300,000 clones, with approximately 16% occurring only once. Sequenced: naive CD4+ T cells from blood. Source of these receptors: a woman aged 18-35 years in good health. Both conserved end residues are part of each CDR3. The order of the fields is CDR3 length, D gene, V gene, clone size, J gene, CDR3 protein, CDR3 DNA. A D gene is named only where the DNA matches it firmly. Expanded clones get a size class; other rows say once, few or many, or leave the size out.

>14|TRBD1|TRBV7-9|.|TRBJ1-1
CASSSTGGITEAFF
TGTGCCAGCAGCTCGACAGGGGGCATTACTGAAGCTTTCTTT
>14|.|TRBV7-9|.|TRBJ1-1
CASTAQGPNTEAFF
TGTGCCAGCACCGCACAGGGTCCGAACACTGAAGCTTTCTTT
>15|TRBD1|TRBV5-6|.|TRBJ1-1
CASSDRGPLNTEAFF
TGTGCCAGCTCTGACAGGGGGCCCTTGAACACTGAAGCTTTCTTT
>15|.|TRBV4-1|.|TRBJ1-1
CASSQGPQRDTEAFF
TGCGCCAGCAGCCAAGGGCCTCAACGGGACACTGAAGCTTTCTTT
>15|TRBD2|TRBV7-2|.|TRBJ2-1
CASSLILAGGNEQFF
TGTGCCAGCAGCTTAATACTAGCGGGAGGAAATGAGCAGTTCTTC
>14|.|TRBV7-9|few|TRBJ2-5
CASSQPGLRETQYF
TGTGCCAGCAGCCAGCCGGGACTGAGGGAGACCCAGTACTTC
>13|.|TRBV30|few|TRBJ1-5
CAWSNQGIQPQHF
TGTGCCTGGAGCAACCAGGGAATACAGCCCCAGCATTTT
>17|TRBD2|TRBV5-1|.|TRBJ2-1
CASSLMMTSGTYNEQFF
TGCGCCAGCAGCTTAATGATGACTAGCGGGACCTACAATGAGCAGTTCTTC
>13|TRBD1|TRBV18|.|TRBJ2-7
CASSQQGMYEQYF
TGTGCCAGCTCCCAACAGGGGATGTACGAGCAGTACTTC
>12|.|TRBV5-1|few|TRBJ2-7
CASSFDLSEQYF
TGCGCCAGCAGCTTTGATCTTAGCGAGCAGTACTTC
>12|.|TRBV2|.|TRBJ1-5
CASSGTHQPQHF
TGTGCCAGCAGTGGAACACATCAGCCCCAGCATTTT
>12|.|TRBV28|.|TRBJ2-5
CASSLASETQYF
TGTGCCAGCAGTTTAGCGTCAGAGACCCAGTACTTC
>14|TRBD1|TRBV11-1|few|TRBJ1-1
CASSRTGGGTEAFF
TGTGCCAGCAGCCGGACAGGGGGCGGCACTGAAGCTTTCTTT
>14|.|TRBV2|.|TRBJ1-5
CASSAGFSNQPQHF
TGTGCCAGCAGTGCGGGTTTCAGCAATCAGCCCCAGCATTTT
>15|TRBD1|TRBV7-9|.|TRBJ2-4
CASSLRDRAKNIQYF
TGTGCCAGCAGCTTAAGGGACAGAGCCAAAAACATTCAGTACTTC
>15|.|TRBV5-4|.|TRBJ2-4
CASSIRLPRGNIQYF
TGTGCCAGCAGCATAAGACTCCCCAGGGGAAACATTCAGTACTTC
>14|.|TRBV19|few|TRBJ2-2
CASSMDSLTGELFF
TGTGCCAGTAGCATGGACAGTCTCACCGGGGAGCTGTTTTTT
>15|.|TRBV28|few|TRBJ1-2
CASSQIGTQGYGYTF
TGTGCCAGCAGTCAGATCGGGACACAAGGATATGGCTACACCTTC
>17|TRBD1|TRBV27|.|TRBJ1-5
CASSSRAVRGASGPQHF
TGTGCCAGCAGTTCCCGGGCCGTCAGGGGGGCATCCGGGCCCCAGCATTTT
>15|TRBD2|TRBV9|few|TRBJ2-7
CASSVGGSGTYEQYF
TGTGCCAGCAGCGTAGGAGGTAGCGGGACCTACGAGCAGTACTTC
>17|TRBD1|TRBV25-1|few|TRBJ2-6
CASSRDRGDSGANVLTF
TGTGCCAGCAGCAGGGACAGGGGGGACTCTGGGGCCAACGTCCTGACTTTC
>18|TRBD2|TRBV7-2|few|TRBJ2-3
CASSLAATLAGGTDTQYF
TGTGCCAGCAGCTTAGCCGCTACTCTAGCGGGAGGCACAGATACGCAGTATTTT
>16|TRBD2|TRBV7-7|.|TRBJ2-5
CASSLRAGGPAKTQYF
TGTGCCAGCAGCTTAAGGGCGGGAGGGCCGGCGAAGACCCAGTACTTC
>15|.|TRBV4-3|few|TRBJ1-1
CASSQVSLRRTEAFF
TGCGCCAGCAGCCAAGTATCCCTGAGGCGCACTGAAGCTTTCTTT
>14|TRBD1|TRBV29-1|few|TRBJ2-7
CSVKTGTGVHEQYF
TGCAGCGTCAAAACCGGGACAGGGGTCCACGAGCAGTACTTC
>17|TRBD1|TRBV10-3|.|TRBJ2-5
CAISALGGTGGSETQYF
TGTGCCATCAGTGCACTCGGGGGGACAGGGGGCTCAGAGACCCAGTACTTC
>15|TRBD2|TRBV7-9|few|TRBJ2-1
CASSWRASGSDEQFF
TGTGCCAGCAGCTGGCGGGCTAGCGGGAGCGATGAGCAGTTCTTC
>16|TRBD2|TRBV6-5|few|TRBJ2-7
CASSYSITSGTYEQYF
TGTGCCAGCAGTTACTCGATAACTAGCGGGACCTACGAGCAGTACTTC
>17|TRBD2|TRBV25-1|few|TRBJ2-1
CASSDYSGTSGYNEQFF
TGTGCCAGCAGTGATTACTCCGGGACTAGCGGTTACAATGAGCAGTTCTTC
>14|.|TRBV28|once|TRBJ2-1
CASRPRGANNEQFF
TGTGCCAGCAGGCCCAGGGGCGCGAACAATGAGCAGTTCTTC
>14|TRBD1|TRBV29-1|.|TRBJ2-5
CSGRDRGSQETQYF
TGCAGCGGGCGGGACAGGGGGTCCCAAGAGACCCAGTACTTC
>13|.|TRBV28|.|TRBJ2-3
CASDRSSTDTQYF
TGTGCCAGCGACCGGAGCAGCACAGATACGCAGTATTTT
>15|TRBD2|TRBV7-8|.|TRBJ2-1
CASSLRREAYNEQFF
TGTGCCAGCAGCTTAAGGCGGGAGGCGTACAATGAGCAGTTCTTC
>13|.|TRBV28|few|TRBJ1-2
CASSMGARNGYTF
TGTGCCAGCTCCATGGGAGCGAGGAACGGCTACACCTTC
>14|.|TRBV5-1|.|TRBJ2-2
CASSLVGGTGELFF
TGCGCCAGCAGCTTGGTGGGAGGCACCGGGGAGCTGTTTTTT
>14|.|TRBV9|.|TRBJ2-3
CASNPGMGTDTQYF
TGTGCCAGCAACCCCGGGATGGGCACAGATACGCAGTATTTT
>14|.|TRBV4-3|few|TRBJ1-5
CASSQEQGRQPQHF
TGCGCCAGCAGCCAAGAACAGGGTAGACAGCCCCAGCATTTT
>13|TRBD1|TRBV29-1|few|TRBJ2-2
CSVMDRVTGELFF
TGCAGCGTTATGGACAGGGTAACCGGGGAGCTGTTTTTT
>19|TRBD2|TRBV5-4|.|TRBJ2-6
CASSSGPSGSLGGANVLTF
TGTGCCAGCAGCTCTGGTCCTAGCGGTTCCTTAGGGGGGGCCAACGTCCTGACTTTC
>14|TRBD1|TRBV30|few|TRBJ2-7
CAWNRQGLSYEQYF
TGTGCCTGGAACCGACAGGGGCTCTCCTACGAGCAGTACTTC
>13|.|TRBV18|.|TRBJ1-2
CASSPERGGGYTF
TGTGCCAGCTCACCCGAACGAGGAGGAGGCTACACCTTC
>15|.|TRBV7-9|.|TRBJ2-1
CASSLVIAADNEQFF
TGTGCCAGCAGCTTAGTGATAGCGGCTGACAATGAGCAGTTCTTC
>15|.|TRBV5-1|.|TRBJ2-2
CASMGVAANTGELFF
TGCGCCAGCATGGGGGTAGCGGCGAACACCGGGGAGCTGTTTTTT
>15|TRBD1|TRBV5-1|few|TRBJ2-7
CASSLSGQGLYEQYF
TGCGCCAGCAGCCTATCGGGACAGGGTCTCTACGAGCAGTACTTC
>16|TRBD2|TRBV7-3|.|TRBJ2-1
CASSLRGGRTYNEQFF
TGTGCCAGCAGCTTACGGGGGGGGAGGACCTACAATGAGCAGTTCTTC